This TCR beta chain was recovered during a study of blood T cells in healthy people across ages. The germline V and J ends were trimmed by 5 bases and 10 bases, with 20 bases remaining between them. Germline V gene sequence: CDR1 SGHTA, CDR2 FQGNSA. CDR3 size: 15 residues. Through a sample-barcoded 5' primer and a J-beta primer mix, a second PCR was run for roughly 6 to 11 cycles. Every cDNA was tagged by a template-switch adaptor with 12 random nucleotides. TCRdb called the 5' RACE reads again in MiXCR, with one record for every CDR3 protein. The table has around 1,800,000 distinct CDR3 sequences, around 40% seen once; the top ten hold roughly 23%.

V gene TRBV7-2 combines with J gene TRBJ1-4; tentative D call: TRBD1 (5 bases). This clonotype originated in a human donor in good health. The sequencing input was blood. The CDR3 loop reads CASSPGLAGRRKLFF. The CDR3 coding sequence is TGTGCCAGCAGCCCTGGACTAGCGGGGCGCAGAAAACTGTTTTTT.